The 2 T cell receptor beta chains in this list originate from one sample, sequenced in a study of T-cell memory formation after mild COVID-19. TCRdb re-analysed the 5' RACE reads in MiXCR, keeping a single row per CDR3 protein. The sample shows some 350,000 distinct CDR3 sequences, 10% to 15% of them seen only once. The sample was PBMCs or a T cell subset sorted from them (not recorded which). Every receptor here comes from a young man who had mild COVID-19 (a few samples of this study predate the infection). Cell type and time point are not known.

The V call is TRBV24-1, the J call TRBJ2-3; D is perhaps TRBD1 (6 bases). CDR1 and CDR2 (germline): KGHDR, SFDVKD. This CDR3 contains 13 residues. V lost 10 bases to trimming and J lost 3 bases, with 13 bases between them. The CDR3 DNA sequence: TGTGCCACTGCCGGTCAGGGGACAGATACGCAGTATTTT. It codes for CATAGQGTDTQYF.

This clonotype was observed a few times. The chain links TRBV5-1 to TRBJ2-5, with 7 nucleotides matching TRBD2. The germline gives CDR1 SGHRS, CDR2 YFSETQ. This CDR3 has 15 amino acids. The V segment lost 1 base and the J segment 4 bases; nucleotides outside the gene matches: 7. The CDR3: CASSLSLAEGETQYF. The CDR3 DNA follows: TGCGCCAGCAGCTTGTCGCTAGCGGAGGGAGAGACCCAGTACTTC.